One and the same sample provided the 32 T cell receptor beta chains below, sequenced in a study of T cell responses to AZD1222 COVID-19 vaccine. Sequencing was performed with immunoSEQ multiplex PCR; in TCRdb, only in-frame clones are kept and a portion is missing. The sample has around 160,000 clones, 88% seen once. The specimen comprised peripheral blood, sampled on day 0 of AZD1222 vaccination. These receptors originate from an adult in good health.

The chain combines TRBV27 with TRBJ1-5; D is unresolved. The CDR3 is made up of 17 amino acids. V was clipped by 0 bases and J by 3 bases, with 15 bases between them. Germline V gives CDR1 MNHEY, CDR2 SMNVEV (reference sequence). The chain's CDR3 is CASSLSGGRWDNQPQHF. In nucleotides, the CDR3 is TGTGCCAGCAGTTTATCTGGTGGGAGATGGGACAATCAGCCCCAGCATTTT.

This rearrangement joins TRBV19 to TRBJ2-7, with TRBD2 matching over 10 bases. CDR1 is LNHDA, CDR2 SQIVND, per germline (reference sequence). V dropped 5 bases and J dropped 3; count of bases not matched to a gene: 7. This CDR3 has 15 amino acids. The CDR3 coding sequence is TGTGCCAGTAGTTGGGAGCGGGGGGGCCTCTACGAGCAGTACTTC. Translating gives CASSWERGGLYEQYF.

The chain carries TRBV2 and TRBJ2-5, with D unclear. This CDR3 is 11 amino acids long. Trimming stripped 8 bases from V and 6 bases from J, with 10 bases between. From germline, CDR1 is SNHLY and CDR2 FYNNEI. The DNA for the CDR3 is TGTGCCAGCTGGGTTGGGAAGACCCAGTACTTC. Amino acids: CASWVGKTQYF.

This CDR3 is CASRRTGAYEQYF. CDR3 DNA: TGTGCCAGCAGGCGGACTGGGGCCTACGAGCAGTACTTC. V usage is TRBV28 and J usage is TRBJ2-7, with D tentatively TRBD2 (5 bases). The CDR3 consists of 13 residues. Per the germline V gene, CDR1 is MDHEN and CDR2 is SYDVKM. Trimming removed 6 bases from V and 2 bases from J, with 11 bases in between. Full variable domain (missing parts from reference TRBV28 and TRBJ2-7): DVKVTQSSRYLVKRTGEKVFLECVQDMDHENMFWYRQDPGLGLRLIYFSYDVKMKEKGDIPEGYSVSREKKERFSLILESASTNQTSMYLCASRRTGAYEQYFGPGTRLTVT.

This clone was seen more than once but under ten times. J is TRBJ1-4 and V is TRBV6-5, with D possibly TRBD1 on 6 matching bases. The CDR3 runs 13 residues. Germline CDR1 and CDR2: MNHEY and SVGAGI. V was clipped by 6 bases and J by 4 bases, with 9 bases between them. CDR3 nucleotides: TGTGCCAGCAGCGTGGGACATAATGAAAAACTGTTTTTT. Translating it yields CASSVGHNEKLFF.

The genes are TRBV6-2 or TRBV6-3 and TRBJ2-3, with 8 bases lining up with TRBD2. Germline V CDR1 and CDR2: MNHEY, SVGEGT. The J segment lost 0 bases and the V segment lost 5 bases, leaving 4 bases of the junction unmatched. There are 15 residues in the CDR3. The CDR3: CASSAGGGSTDTQYF. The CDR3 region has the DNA TGTGCCAGCAGTGCCGGGGGGGGCAGCACAGATACGCAGTATTTT.

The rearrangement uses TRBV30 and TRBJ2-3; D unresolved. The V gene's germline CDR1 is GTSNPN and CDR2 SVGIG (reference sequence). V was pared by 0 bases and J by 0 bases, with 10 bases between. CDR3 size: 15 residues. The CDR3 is CAWSVGSASTDTQYF. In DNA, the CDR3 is TGTGCCTGGAGTGTAGGATCGGCTAGCACAGATACGCAGTATTTT.

CDR3 amino acids: CASSLRGLGFF. CDR3 coding DNA: TGTGCCAGCAGTTTACGGGGCCTAGGGTTCTTC. The J gene is TRBJ2-1, the V gene TRBV28, with D perhaps TRBD1 or TRBD2 (5 bases each). CDR1 MDHEN and CDR2 SYDVKM come from the germline V gene. The CDR3 loop spans 11 amino acids. V gave up 2 bases and J gave up 15 bases, with 11 bases separating them.

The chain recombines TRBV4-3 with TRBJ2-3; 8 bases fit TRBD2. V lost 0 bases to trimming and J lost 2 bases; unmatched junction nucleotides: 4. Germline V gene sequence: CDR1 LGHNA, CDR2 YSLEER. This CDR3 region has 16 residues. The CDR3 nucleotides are TGCGCCAGCAGCCAAGAATACGGGGGGGTCACAGATACGCAGTATTTT. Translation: CASSQEYGGVTDTQYF.

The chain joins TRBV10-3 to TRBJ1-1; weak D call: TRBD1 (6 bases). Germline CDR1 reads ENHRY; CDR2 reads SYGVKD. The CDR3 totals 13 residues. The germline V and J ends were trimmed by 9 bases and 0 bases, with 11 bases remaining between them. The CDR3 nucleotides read TGTGCCATACAGGGCCGCATGAACACTGAAGCTTTCTTT. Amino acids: CAIQGRMNTEAFF.

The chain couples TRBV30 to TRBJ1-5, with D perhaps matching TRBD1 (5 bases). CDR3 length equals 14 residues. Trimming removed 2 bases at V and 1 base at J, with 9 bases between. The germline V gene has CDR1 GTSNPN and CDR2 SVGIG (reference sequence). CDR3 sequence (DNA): TGTGCCTGGAGTTTAGGGGCGAGCAATCAGCCCCAGCATTTT. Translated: CAWSLGASNQPQHF.

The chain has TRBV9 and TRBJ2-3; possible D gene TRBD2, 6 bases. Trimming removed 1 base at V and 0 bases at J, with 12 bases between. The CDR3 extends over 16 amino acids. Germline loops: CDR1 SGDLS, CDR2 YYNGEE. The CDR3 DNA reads TGTGCCAGCAGCGTAATTGCGGGGTCTAGCACAGATACGCAGTATTTT. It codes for CASSVIAGSSTDTQYF.

The CDR3 DNA reads TGTGCCAGCAGCTTACTAAGTTCCACTCGATCCCGCACAGATACGCAGTATTTT. Its protein is CASSLLSSTRSRTDTQYF. The chain recombines TRBV7-3 with TRBJ2-3; no definite D call. Per the germline V gene, CDR1 is SGHTA and CDR2 is FQGTGA. The CDR3 is 18 amino acids. The V end lost 2 bases, the J end lost 1 base, and 19 bases lay between the germline ends.

This CDR3 reads CSVSRGTGELFF. DNA for the CDR3: TGCAGCGTTAGTCGGGGCACCGGGGAGCTGTTTTTT. The chain uses TRBV29-1 and TRBJ2-2, with D perhaps TRBD2 (5 bases). This CDR3 has 12 amino acids. The germline V gene encodes CDR1 SQVTM and CDR2 ANQGSEA. V was shortened by 5 bases and J by 4 bases, with 8 bases between the two germline ends.

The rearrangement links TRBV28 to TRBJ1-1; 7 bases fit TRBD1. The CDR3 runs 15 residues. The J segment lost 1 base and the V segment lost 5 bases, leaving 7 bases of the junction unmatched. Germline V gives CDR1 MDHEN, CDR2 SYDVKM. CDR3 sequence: CASSPNRGKNTEAFF. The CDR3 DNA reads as TGTGCCAGCAGTCCAAACAGGGGAAAGAACACTGAAGCTTTCTTT.

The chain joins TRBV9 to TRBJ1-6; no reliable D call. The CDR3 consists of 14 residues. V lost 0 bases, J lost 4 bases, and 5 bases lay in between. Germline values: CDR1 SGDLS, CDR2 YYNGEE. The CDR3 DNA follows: TGTGCCAGCAGCGTAGAGGGTTATAATTCACCCCTCCACTTT. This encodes CASSVEGYNSPLHF.

CDR3 nucleotides: TGCGCCAGCAGCGCTAAGGGGGGACTAGCGGGGCCTCAAGCCAAAAACATTCAGTACTTC. This encodes CASSAKGGLAGPQAKNIQYF. The chain carries TRBV5-1 and TRBJ2-4, with 13 bases fitting TRBD2. CDR1 and CDR2 from the germline V gene are SGHRS and YFSETQ. This CDR3 has 20 amino acids. The V segment lost 4 bases and the J segment 0 bases; nucleotides outside the gene matches: 13.

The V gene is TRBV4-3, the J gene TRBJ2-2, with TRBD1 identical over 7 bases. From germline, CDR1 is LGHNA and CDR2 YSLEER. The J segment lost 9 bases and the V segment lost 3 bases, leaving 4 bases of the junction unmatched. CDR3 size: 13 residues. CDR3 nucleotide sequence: TGCGCCAGCAGCCACCGGACAGGCCGGGAGCTGTTTTTT. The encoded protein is CASSHRTGRELFF.

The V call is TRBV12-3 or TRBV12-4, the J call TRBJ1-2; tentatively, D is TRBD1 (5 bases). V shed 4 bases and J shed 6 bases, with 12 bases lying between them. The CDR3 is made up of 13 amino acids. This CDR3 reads CASSSREGDGYTF. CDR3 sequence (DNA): TGTGCCAGCAGTTCCAGGGAGGGCGATGGCTACACCTTC.

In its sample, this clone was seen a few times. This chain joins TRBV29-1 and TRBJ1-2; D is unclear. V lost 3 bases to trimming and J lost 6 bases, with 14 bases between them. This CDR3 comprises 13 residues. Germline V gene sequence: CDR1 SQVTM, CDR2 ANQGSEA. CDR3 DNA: TGCAGCGTTGAGCCGGATGTGCGGGATGGCTACACCTTC. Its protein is CSVEPDVRDGYTF.

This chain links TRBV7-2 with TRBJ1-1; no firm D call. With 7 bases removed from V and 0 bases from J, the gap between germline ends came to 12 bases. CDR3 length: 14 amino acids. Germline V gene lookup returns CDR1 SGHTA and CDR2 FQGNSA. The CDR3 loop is CASTPDTMNTEAFF. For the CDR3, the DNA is TGTGCCAGCACCCCCGACACGATGAACACTGAAGCTTTCTTT.

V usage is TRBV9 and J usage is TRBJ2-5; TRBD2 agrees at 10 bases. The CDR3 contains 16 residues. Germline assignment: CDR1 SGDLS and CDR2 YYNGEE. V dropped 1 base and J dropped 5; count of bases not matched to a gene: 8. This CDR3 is CASSVWKRGGSETQYF. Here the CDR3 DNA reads TGTGCCAGCAGCGTATGGAAGCGGGGGGGCAGTGAGACCCAGTACTTC.

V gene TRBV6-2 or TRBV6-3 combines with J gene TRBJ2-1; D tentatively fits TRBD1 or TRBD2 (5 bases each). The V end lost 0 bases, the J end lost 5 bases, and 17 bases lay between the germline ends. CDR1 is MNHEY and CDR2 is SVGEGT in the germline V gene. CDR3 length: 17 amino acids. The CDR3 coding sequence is TGTGCCAGCAGTTACTCCTTCTTCCGGGACCGGGACAATGAGCAGTTCTTC. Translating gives CASSYSFFRDRDNEQFF.

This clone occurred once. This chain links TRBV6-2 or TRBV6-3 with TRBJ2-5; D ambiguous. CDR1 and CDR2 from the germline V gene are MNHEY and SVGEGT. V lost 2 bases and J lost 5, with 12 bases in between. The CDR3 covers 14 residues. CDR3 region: CASSYRGIWETQYF. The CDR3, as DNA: TGTGCCAGCAGTTACCGTGGTATTTGGGAGACCCAGTACTTC.

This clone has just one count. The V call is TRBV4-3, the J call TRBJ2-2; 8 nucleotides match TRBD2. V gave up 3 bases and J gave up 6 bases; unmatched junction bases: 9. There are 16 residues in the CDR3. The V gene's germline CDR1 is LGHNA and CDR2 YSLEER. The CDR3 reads CASSQEIGGGPGELFF. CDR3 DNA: TGCGCCAGCAGCCAGGAGATCGGCGGGGGGCCCGGGGAGCTGTTTTTT.

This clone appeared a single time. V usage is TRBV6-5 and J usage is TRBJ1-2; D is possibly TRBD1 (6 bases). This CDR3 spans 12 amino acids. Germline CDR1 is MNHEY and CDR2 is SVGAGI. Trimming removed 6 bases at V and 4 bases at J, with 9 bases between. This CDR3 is CASRGATYGYTF. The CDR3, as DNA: TGTGCCAGCAGGGGGGCAACCTATGGCTACACCTTC.

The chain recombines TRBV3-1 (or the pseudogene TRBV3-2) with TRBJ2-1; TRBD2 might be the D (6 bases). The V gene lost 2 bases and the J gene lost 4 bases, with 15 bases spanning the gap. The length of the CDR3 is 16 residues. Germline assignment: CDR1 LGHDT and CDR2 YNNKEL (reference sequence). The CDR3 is CASSQIGGDSYNEQFF. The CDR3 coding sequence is TGTGCCAGCAGCCAAATCGGGGGAGACAGTTACAATGAGCAGTTCTTC.

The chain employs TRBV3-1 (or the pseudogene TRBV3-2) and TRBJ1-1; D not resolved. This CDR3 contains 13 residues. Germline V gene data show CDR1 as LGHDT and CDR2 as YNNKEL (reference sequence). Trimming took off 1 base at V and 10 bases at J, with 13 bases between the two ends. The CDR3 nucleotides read TGTGCCAGCAGCCAAGGGCTCCCTTCTGTAGCTTTCTTT. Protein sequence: CASSQGLPSVAFF.

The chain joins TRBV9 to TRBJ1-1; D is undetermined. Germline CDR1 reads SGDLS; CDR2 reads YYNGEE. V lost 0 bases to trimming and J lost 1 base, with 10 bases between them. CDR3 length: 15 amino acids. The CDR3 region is CASSVGGKKNTEAFF. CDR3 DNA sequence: TGTGCCAGCAGCGTAGGCGGAAAGAAGAACACTGAAGCTTTCTTT.

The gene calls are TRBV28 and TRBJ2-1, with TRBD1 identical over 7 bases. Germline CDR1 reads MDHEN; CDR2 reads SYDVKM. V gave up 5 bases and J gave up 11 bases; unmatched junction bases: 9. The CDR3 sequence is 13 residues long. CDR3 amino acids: CASSPPRQGKQFF. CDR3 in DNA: TGTGCCAGCAGTCCCCCCCGACAGGGCAAGCAGTTCTTC.

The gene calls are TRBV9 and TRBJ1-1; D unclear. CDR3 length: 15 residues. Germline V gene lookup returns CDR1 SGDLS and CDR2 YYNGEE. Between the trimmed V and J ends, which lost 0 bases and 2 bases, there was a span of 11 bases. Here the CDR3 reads CASSVGQTINTEAFF. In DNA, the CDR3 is TGTGCCAGCAGCGTAGGACAAACAATAAACACTGAAGCTTTCTTT.

CDR3 loop: CASSPGWNTEAFF. CDR3 coding DNA: TGTGCCAGCTCACCAGGGTGGAACACTGAAGCTTTCTTT. The chain couples TRBV18 to TRBJ1-1; no definite D call. The CDR3 covers 13 residues. CDR1 and CDR2 from the germline V gene are KGHSH and LQKENI. V gave up 2 bases and J gave up 1 base, with 5 bases separating them.